This record looks at one TCR beta chain sequence and its context. Random hexamers primed reverse transcription of about 0.45 to 1 ug RNA. TCR beta CDR3 was amplified by immunoSEQ multiplex PCR. This amplification extended across 54 Vbeta and 13 Jbeta segments. TCRdb used MiXCR to reprocess the immunoSEQ multiplex PCR reads, holding one entry per CDR3 protein. The sample includes 250,000 to 300,000 distinct CDR3 sequences, 65% to 90% of them seen just once. Between the trimmed V and J ends, which lost 4 bases and 5 bases, there was a span of 9 bases. Germline V gene lookup returns CDR1 SNHLY and CDR2 FYNNEI. The CDR3 covers 13 residues. The data were obtained in a study of CD8 T cells in Susac syndrome.

Material for sequencing was CD8+ T cells from PBMCs. This receptor was obtained from a human donor with multiple sclerosis. The V call is TRBV2, the J call TRBJ2-1, with a possible D match to TRBD1 (5 bases). DNA for the CDR3: TGTGCCAGCAGTGCCAGGGTGAACAATGAGCAGTTCTTC. It translates to CASSARVNNEQFF.